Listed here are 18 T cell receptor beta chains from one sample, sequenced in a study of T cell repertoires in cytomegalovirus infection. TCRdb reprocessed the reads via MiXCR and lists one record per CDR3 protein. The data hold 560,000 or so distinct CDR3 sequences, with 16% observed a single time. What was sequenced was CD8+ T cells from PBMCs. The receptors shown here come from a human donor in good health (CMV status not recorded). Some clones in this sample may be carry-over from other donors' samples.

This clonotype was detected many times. CDR3 coding DNA: TGTGCCAGCAGTCCTTACTCCTACACTGAAGCTTTCTTT. Translated, it gives CASSPYSYTEAFF. The chain couples TRBV12-3 or TRBV12-4 to TRBJ1-1; D gene unclear. The V end was cut by 5 bases, the J end by 3 bases, with 10 bases between. CDR3 size: 13 residues.

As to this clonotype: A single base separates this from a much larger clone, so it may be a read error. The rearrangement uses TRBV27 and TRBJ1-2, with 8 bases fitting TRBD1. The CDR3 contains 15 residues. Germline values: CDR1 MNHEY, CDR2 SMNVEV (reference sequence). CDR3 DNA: TGTGCCAGCAGTTCCGGACAGGGCCTTAACCATGGCTACACCTTC. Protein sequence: CASSSGQGLNHGYTF.

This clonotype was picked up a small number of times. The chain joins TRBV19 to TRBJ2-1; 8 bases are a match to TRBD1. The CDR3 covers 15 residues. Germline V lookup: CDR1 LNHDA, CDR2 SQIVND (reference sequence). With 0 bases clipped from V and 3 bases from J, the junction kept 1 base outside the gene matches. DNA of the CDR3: TGTGCCAGTAGTATAGAGGGACAGGTCTACAATGAGCAGTTCTTC. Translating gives CASSIEGQVYNEQFF.

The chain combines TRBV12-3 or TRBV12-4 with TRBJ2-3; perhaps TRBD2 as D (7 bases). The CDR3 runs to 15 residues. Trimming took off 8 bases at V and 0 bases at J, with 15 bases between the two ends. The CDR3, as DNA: TGTGCCAGCGCGCCGGAGGGGGGGAGCACAGATACGCAGTATTTT. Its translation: CASAPEGGSTDTQYF.

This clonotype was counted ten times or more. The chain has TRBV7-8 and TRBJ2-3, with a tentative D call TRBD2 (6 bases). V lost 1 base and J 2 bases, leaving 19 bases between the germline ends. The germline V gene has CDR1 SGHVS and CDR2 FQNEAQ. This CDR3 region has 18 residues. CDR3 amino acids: CASSLVVLASEVTDTQYF. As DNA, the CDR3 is TGTGCCAGCAGCTTAGTAGTGCTAGCGTCGGAAGTCACAGATACGCAGTATTTT.

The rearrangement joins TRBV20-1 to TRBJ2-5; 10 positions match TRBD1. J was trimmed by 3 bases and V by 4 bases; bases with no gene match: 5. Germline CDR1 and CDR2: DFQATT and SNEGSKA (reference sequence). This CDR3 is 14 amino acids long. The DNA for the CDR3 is TGCAGTGCTAACCCCGGGACAGGGGAAGAGACCCAGTACTTC. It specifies CSANPGTGEETQYF.

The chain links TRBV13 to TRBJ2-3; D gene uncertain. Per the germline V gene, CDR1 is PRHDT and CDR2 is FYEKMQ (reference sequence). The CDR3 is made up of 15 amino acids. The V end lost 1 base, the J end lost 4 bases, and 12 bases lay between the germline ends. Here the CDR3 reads CASSLARRAADTQYF. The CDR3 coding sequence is TGTGCCAGCAGCTTAGCCCGACGTGCCGCAGATACGCAGTATTTT.

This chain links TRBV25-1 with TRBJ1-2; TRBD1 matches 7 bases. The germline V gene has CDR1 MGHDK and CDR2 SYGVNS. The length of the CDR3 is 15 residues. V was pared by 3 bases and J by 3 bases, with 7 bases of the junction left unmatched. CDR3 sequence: CASSDWTGQDYGYTF. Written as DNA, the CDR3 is TGTGCCAGCAGTGACTGGACCGGACAGGACTATGGCTACACCTTC.

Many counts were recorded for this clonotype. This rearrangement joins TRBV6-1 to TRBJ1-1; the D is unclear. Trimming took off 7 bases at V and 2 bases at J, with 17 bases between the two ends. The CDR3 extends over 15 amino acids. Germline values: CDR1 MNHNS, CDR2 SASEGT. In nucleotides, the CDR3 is TGTGCCAGCAACCCTGAGGGAACATTTAACACTGAAGCTTTCTTT. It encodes CASNPEGTFNTEAFF.

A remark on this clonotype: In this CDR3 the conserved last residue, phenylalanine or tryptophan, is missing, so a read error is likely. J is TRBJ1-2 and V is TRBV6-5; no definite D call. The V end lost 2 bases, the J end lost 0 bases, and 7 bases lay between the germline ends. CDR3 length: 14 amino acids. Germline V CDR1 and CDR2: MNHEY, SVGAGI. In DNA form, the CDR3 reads TGTGCCAGCAGTTACGCCGCGACTAACTATGGCTACACCTTA. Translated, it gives CASSYAATNYGYTL.

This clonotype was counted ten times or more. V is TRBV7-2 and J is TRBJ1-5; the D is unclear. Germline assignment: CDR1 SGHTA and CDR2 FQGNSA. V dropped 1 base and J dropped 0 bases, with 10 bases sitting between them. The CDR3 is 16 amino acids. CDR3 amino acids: CASSLETVYSNQPQHF. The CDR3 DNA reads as TGTGCCAGCAGCTTAGAAACAGTCTATAGCAATCAGCCCCAGCATTTT.

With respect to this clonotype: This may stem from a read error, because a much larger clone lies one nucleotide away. Written as DNA, the CDR3 is TGTGCTAGCAGCCCCCGAGTAGCGGGAGATGACACCGGGGAGCTGTTTTTT. Its protein is CASSPRVAGDDTGELFF. The rearrangement uses TRBV7-6 and TRBJ2-2; 9 nucleotides match TRBD2. The CDR3 spans 17 residues. The germline V gene encodes CDR1 SGHVS and CDR2 FNYEAQ.

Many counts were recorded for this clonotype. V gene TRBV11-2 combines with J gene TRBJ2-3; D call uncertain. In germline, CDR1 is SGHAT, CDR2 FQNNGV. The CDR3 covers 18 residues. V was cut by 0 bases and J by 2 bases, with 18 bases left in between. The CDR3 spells CASSLDSTVTPSTDTQYF. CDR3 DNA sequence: TGTGCCAGCAGCTTAGATTCCACAGTAACCCCGTCCACAGATACGCAGTATTTT.

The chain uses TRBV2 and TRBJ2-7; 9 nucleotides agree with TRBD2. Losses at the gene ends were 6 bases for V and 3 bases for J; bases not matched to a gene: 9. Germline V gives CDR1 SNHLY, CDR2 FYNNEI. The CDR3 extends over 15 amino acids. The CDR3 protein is CASRFTTSGYYEQYF. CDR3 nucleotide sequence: TGTGCCAGCAGATTTACGACTAGCGGATACTACGAGCAGTACTTC. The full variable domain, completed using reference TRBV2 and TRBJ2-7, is EPEVTQTPSHQVTQMGQEVILRCVPISNHLYFYWYRQILGQKVEFLVSFYNNEISEKSEIFDDQFSVERPDGSNFTLKIRSTKLEDSAMYFCASRFTTSGYYEQYFGPGTRLTVT.

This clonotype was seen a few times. CDR3 loop: CASTQGIEAFF. The CDR3 region has the DNA TGTGCCAGCACTCAGGGGATTGAAGCTTTCTTT. V and J are TRBV25-1 and TRBJ1-1; perhaps TRBD1 as D (6 bases). The CDR3 covers 11 residues. V lost 7 bases and J lost 7, with 10 bases in between. In germline, CDR1 is MGHDK, CDR2 SYGVNS.

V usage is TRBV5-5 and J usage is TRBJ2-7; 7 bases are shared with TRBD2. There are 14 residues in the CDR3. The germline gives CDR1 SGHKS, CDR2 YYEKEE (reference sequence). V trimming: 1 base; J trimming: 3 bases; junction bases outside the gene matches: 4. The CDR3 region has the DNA TGTGCCAGCAGCTTGTGGCCGGGGGGCTACGAGCAGTACTTC. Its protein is CASSLWPGGYEQYF.

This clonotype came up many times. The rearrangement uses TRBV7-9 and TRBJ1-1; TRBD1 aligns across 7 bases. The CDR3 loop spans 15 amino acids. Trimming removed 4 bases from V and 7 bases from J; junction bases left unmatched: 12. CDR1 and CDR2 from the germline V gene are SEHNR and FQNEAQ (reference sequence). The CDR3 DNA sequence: TGTGCCAGCAGCTCAGACCTTCTCCGACAGGGTGAAGCTTTCTTT. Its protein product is CASSSDLLRQGEAFF.

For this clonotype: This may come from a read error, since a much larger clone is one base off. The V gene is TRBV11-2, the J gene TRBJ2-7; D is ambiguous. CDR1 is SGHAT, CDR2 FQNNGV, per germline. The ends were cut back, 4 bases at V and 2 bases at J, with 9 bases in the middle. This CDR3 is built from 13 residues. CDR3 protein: CASSSATPYEQYF. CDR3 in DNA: TGTGCCAGCAGCTCGGCTACCCCCTACGAGCAGTACTTC.